The 25 T cell receptor beta chains below all came from one sample that was sequenced in a study of cytomegalovirus exposure and HLA in healthy donors. Amplification used 60 Vbeta primers and 13 Jbeta primers. The method was immunoSEQ multiplex PCR; TCRdb's version includes in-frame clones alone and lacks a portion of them. This sample has about 99,000 clones, with 60% to 80% found just once. Sequencing was carried out using PBMCs. The receptors were sampled from a man between 60 and 75 years old in good health and CMV-seropositive.

This clone was counted between two and nine times. V is TRBV5-1 and J is TRBJ1-2; perhaps TRBD1 as D (5 bases). This CDR3 is 14 amino acids long. Germline CDR1 SGHRS, CDR2 YFSETQ. Trimming cost V 4 bases and J 4 bases, with 14 bases left between them. CDR3 DNA: TGCGCCAGCAGCGCAGGCGGGGCAACCTATGGCTACACCTTC. Amino acids: CASSAGGATYGYTF.

The V gene is TRBV5-6, the J gene TRBJ1-2, with D uncertain. CDR1 and CDR2 from the germline V gene are SGHDT and YYEEEE. With 4 bases removed from V and 0 bases from J, the gap between germline ends came to 13 bases. CDR3 length: 15 residues. Here the CDR3 reads CASSRLLVANYGYTF. The CDR3, as DNA: TGTGCCAGCAGCCGACTGTTGGTAGCTAACTATGGCTACACCTTC.

This clone was detected only once. This chain connects TRBV5-1 to TRBJ1-2, with D possibly matching TRBD1 (6 bases). Trimming stripped 0 bases from V and 7 bases from J, with 13 bases between. This CDR3 is 14 amino acids long. The germline CDR1 and CDR2 sequences are SGHRS and YFSETQ. Written as DNA, the CDR3 is TGCGCCAGCAGCTTGGCCGGGACATCAGGTGGCTACACCTTC. This translates into CASSLAGTSGGYTF.

CDR3 amino acids: CASSNSDRVTGYTF. The CDR3 bases are TGTGCCAGCAGCAATTCCGACAGGGTGACTGGCTACACCTTC. The chain has TRBV9 and TRBJ1-2, with 7 bases that match TRBD1. The CDR3 contains 14 residues. Per the germline V gene, CDR1 is SGDLS and CDR2 is YYNGEE. The V and J ends lost 4 bases and 7 bases, in that order; junction bases with no gene match: 10. Complete variable domain (other parts from reference TRBV9 and TRBJ1-2): DSGVTQTPKHLITATGQRVTLRCSPRSGDLSVYWYQQSLDQGLQFLIQYYNGEERAKGNILERFSAQQFPDLHSELNLSSLELGDSALYFCASSNSDRVTGYTFGSGTRLTVV.

This chain links TRBV6-5 with TRBJ2-5, with TRBD1 identical over 7 bases. Germline CDR1 and CDR2: MNHEY and SVGAGI. CDR3 length: 14 amino acids. Trimming at V came to 2 bases and at J to 5 bases, leaving 5 bases not matched to a gene. CDR3 sequence reads: CASSYATGVETQYF. CDR3 bases: TGTGCCAGCAGTTACGCAACAGGGGTCGAGACCCAGTACTTC.

The CDR3 loop reads CASSSGLYTYEQYF. DNA for the CDR3: TGTGCCAGCAGTTCAGGACTGTACACCTACGAGCAGTACTTC. The V and J genes are TRBV6-5 and TRBJ2-7; D perhaps matches TRBD2 (5 bases). Trimming removed 4 bases at V and 2 bases at J, with 12 bases between. From germline, CDR1 is MNHEY and CDR2 SVGAGI. The CDR3 consists of 14 residues.

This rearrangement joins TRBV6-5 to TRBJ2-5, with 10 bases that match TRBD2. CDR1 MNHEY and CDR2 SVGAGI come from the germline V gene. Trimming cost V 5 bases and J 10 bases; bases outside gene matches: 13. There are 15 residues in the CDR3. In DNA form, the CDR3 reads TGTGCCAGCAGTCGAGGCGGAGCGGGGGGGCGGGACCAGTACTTC. Amino acid sequence: CASSRGGAGGRDQYF.

V and J are TRBV9 and TRBJ2-7; 8 positions agree with TRBD1. CDR3 length: 14 residues. CDR1 and CDR2 from the germline V gene are SGDLS and YYNGEE. With 1 base clipped from V and 3 bases from J, the junction kept 3 bases outside the gene matches. CDR3 nucleotides: TGTGCCAGCAGCGTAACAGGGGGTAACTACGAGCAGTACTTC. Its translation is CASSVTGGNYEQYF.

V and J are TRBV18 and TRBJ1-5; D gene unclear. V lost 6 bases and J lost 4, with 19 bases in between. There are 16 residues in the CDR3. CDR1 is KGHSH and CDR2 is LQKENI in the germline V gene. The CDR3 spells CASSLGVRGGNQPQHF. DNA for the CDR3: TGTGCCAGCTCCCTCGGGGTCCGGGGAGGGAATCAGCCCCAGCATTTT.

The chain joins TRBV12-2 to TRBJ2-5; the D call TRBD1 from the table was never checked on the DNA. Near its end, the DNA agrees better with TRBJ2-7, so the J call may be wrong. TRBV12-2 is assigned pseudogene status. The CDR3 covers 18 residues. CDR3 amino acids: CASRLEGFGDRGNDEQYF. The CDR3 DNA follows: TGTGCAAGTCGCTTAGAAGGGTTCGGGGACAGGGGAAACGACGAGCAGTACTTC.

The V gene is TRBV5-6, the J gene TRBJ1-4; D is undetermined. Per germline, CDR1 SGHDT and CDR2 YYEEEE. The CDR3 loop spans 15 amino acids. V lost 2 bases and J 5 bases, leaving 13 bases between the germline ends. CDR3 sequence: CASSFMGGWNEKLFF. DNA for the CDR3: TGTGCCAGCAGCTTCATGGGAGGCTGGAATGAAAAACTGTTTTTT.

This clone was picked up a small number of times. The V call is TRBV5-1, the J call TRBJ2-7, with 7 nucleotides matching TRBD1. The CDR3 contains 14 residues. The trim removed 4 bases at V and 3 bases at J, leaving 7 bases unmatched. Germline-derived CDR1 and CDR2 are SGHRS and YFSETQ. The CDR3, as DNA: TGCGCCAGCAGCGCCGACAGGGCACTCTACGAGCAGTACTTC. It translates to CASSADRALYEQYF.

The chain has TRBV5-1 and TRBJ1-4; D might be TRBD1 (5 bases). The V gene's germline CDR1 is SGHRS and CDR2 YFSETQ. Trimming shortened V by 0 bases and J by 1 base, and 10 bases separated the two germline ends. The CDR3 extends over 16 amino acids. The CDR3 region is CASSLAPGGTNEKLFF. Written as DNA, the CDR3 is TGCGCCAGCAGCTTGGCTCCCGGGGGAACTAATGAAAAACTGTTTTTT.

This clone has only a few counts. The chain links TRBV19 to TRBJ1-1, with 7 bases identical to TRBD1. J lost 5 bases, V lost 3 bases, and 6 bases had no gene match. The germline V gene has CDR1 LNHDA and CDR2 SQIVND (reference sequence). The CDR3 has 14 amino acids. The CDR3 loop reads CASSIRQGWTEAFF. The CDR3 nucleotides are TGTGCCAGTAGTATCCGACAGGGTTGGACTGAAGCTTTCTTT.

The chain combines TRBV28 with TRBJ1-1, with 8 bases that match TRBD1. CDR3 length: 14 residues. V shed 5 bases and J 5 bases; nucleotides not matched to a gene: 7. CDR1 and CDR2 (germline): MDHEN, SYDVKM. The CDR3 DNA sequence: TGTGCCAGCAGTGCCCCAGGGGGCCGAACTGAAGCTTTCTTT. Translated: CASSAPGGRTEAFF.

V and J are TRBV5-8 and TRBJ2-5; D possibly corresponds to TRBD1 (6 bases). The V gene's germline CDR1 is SGHTS and CDR2 YDEGEE. The length of the CDR3 is 13 residues. Trimming took off 4 bases at V and 7 bases at J, with 14 bases between the two ends. The CDR3 region is CASSQQGVGTQYF. CDR3 DNA: TGTGCCAGCAGCCAACAGGGTGTAGGGACCCAGTACTTC.

This clone was seen once. This chain connects TRBV5-5 to TRBJ1-5; 7 bases fit TRBD1. Germline lookup yields CDR1 SGHKS and CDR2 YYEKEE (reference sequence). The CDR3 totals 13 residues. The trim removed 2 bases at V and 4 bases at J, leaving 0 bases unmatched. The CDR3 DNA follows: TGTGCCAGCAGCTTACAGGGGAATCAGCCCCAGCATTTT. This sequence encodes CASSLQGNQPQHF. Together with reference TRBV5-5 and TRBJ1-5, the CDR3 gives the full variable domain: DAGVTQSPTHLIKTRGQQVTLRCSPISGHKSVSWYQQVLGQGPQFIFQYYEKEERGRGNFPDRFSARQFPNYSSELNVNALLLGDSALYLCASSLQGNQPQHFGDGTRLSIL.

The count of this clone is one. The chain joins TRBV6-1 to TRBJ2-5; the D is unclear. The CDR3 has 13 amino acids. V lost 9 bases and J lost 5, with 16 bases in between. CDR1 and CDR2 from the germline V gene are MNHNS and SASEGT. The CDR3 nucleotides are TGTGCCAGTCTCATGGTCCTATGGGAGACCCAGTACTTC. This encodes CASLMVLWETQYF.

This chain uses TRBV9 with TRBJ1-4; 9 bases match TRBD1. V lost 0 bases, J lost 7 bases, and 4 bases stayed unmatched. Germline CDR1 SGDLS, CDR2 YYNGEE. The CDR3 consists of 15 residues. CDR3 sequence (DNA): TGTGCCAGCAGCGTAGAGGGACAGGGAGGTGAAAAACTGTTTTTT. Its translation: CASSVEGQGGEKLFF.

This clone was observed a handful of times. For the CDR3, the DNA is TGTGCCAGCAGCTTAGGGCTAGCGCAGAACACCGGGGAGCTGTTTTTT. Its protein is CASSLGLAQNTGELFF. The chain carries TRBV7-9 and TRBJ2-2, with a possible D match to TRBD2 (6 bases). V shed 1 base and J shed 1 base, with 10 bases lying between them. Per the germline V gene, CDR1 is SEHNR and CDR2 is FQNEAQ (reference sequence). CDR3 size: 16 residues. The full variable domain, its missing parts supplied by reference TRBV7-9 and TRBJ2-2, is DTGVSQNPRHKITKRGQNVTFRCDPISEHNRLYWYRQTLGQGPEFLTYFQNEAQLEKSRLLSDRFSAERPKGSFSTLEIQRTEQGDSAMYLCASSLGLAQNTGELFFGEGSRLTVL.

The rearrangement links TRBV7-9 to TRBJ1-3, with 7 nucleotides matching TRBD1. The CDR3 runs 17 residues. CDR1 is SEHNR and CDR2 is FQNEAQ in the germline V gene (reference sequence). Unmatched junction bases numbered 15, after V lost 2 bases and J lost 8 bases. The CDR3: CASSLTGQGVLVDTIYF. The CDR3 DNA is TGTGCCAGCAGCTTAACCGGGCAGGGGGTACTCGTGGACACCATATATTTT. The whole variable domain, remainder taken from reference TRBV7-9 and TRBJ1-3, is DTGVSQNPRHKITKRGQNVTFRCDPISEHNRLYWYRQTLGQGPEFLTYFQNEAQLEKSRLLSDRFSAERPKGSFSTLEIQRTEQGDSAMYLCASSLTGQGVLVDTIYFGEGSWLTVV.

The gene calls are TRBV18 and TRBJ2-7; the match to TRBD2 covers 7 bases. J gave up 6 bases and V 2 bases, and 16 bases lay outside the gene matches. Germline assignment: CDR1 KGHSH and CDR2 LQKENI. The CDR3 runs 17 residues. CDR3 in amino acids: CASSPIQGGQIKSEQYF. The CDR3 coding sequence is TGTGCCAGCTCACCAATCCAGGGAGGGCAAATTAAGAGCGAGCAGTACTTC.

For the CDR3, the DNA is TGTGCCAGCGACAGGGATAACACCGGGGAGCTGTTTTTT. Translating it yields CASDRDNTGELFF. The rearrangement uses TRBV6-1 and TRBJ2-2; 7 bases are a match to TRBD1. This CDR3 region has 13 residues. V lost 8 bases, J lost 2 bases, and 2 bases stayed unmatched. Germline values: CDR1 MNHNS, CDR2 SASEGT.

The J gene is TRBJ2-7, the V gene TRBV27, with a tentative D call TRBD2 (5 bases). The V end was cut by 5 bases, the J end by 5 bases, with 16 bases between. Germline CDR1 reads MNHEY; CDR2 reads SMNVEV (reference sequence). The CDR3 extends over 14 amino acids. For the CDR3, the DNA is TGTGCCAGCAGTGCCGACCCACTAGACCACGAGCAGTACTTC. Encoded protein: CASSADPLDHEQYF.

The J gene is TRBJ2-7, the V gene TRBV7-7, with D perhaps matching TRBD2 (5 bases). This CDR3 is 13 amino acids long. Per the germline V gene, CDR1 is SSHAT and CDR2 is FNYEAQ (reference sequence). Trimming cost V 4 bases and J 3 bases, with 10 bases left between them. CDR3 DNA sequence: TGTGCCAGCAGCTCTAGCTTAGGCTACGAGCAGTACTTC. This sequence encodes CASSSSLGYEQYF. Using reference TRBV7-7 and TRBJ2-7 for the parts outside the CDR3, the full variable domain is GAGVSQSPRYKVTKRGQDVTLRCDPISSHATLYWYQQALGQGPEFLTYFNYEAQPDKSGLPSDRFSAERPEGSISTLTIQRTEQRDSAMYRCASSSSLGYEQYFGPGTRLTVT.